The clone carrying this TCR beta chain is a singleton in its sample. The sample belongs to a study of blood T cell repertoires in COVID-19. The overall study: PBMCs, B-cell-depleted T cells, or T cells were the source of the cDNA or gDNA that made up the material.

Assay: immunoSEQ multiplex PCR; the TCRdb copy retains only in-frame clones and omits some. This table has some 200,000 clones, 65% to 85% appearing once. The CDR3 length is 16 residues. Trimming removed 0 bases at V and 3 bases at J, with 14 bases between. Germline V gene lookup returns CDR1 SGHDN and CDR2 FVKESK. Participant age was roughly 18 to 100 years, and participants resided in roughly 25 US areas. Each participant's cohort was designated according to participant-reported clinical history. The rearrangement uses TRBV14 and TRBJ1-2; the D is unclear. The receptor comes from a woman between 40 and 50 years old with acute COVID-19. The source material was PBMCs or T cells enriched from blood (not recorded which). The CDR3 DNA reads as TGTGCCAGCAGCCAAGATCGAGGTGGAAATGACTATGGCTACACCTTC. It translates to CASSQDRGGNDYGYTF.